This TCR beta chain came from a study of blood T cell repertoires in COVID-19. Study-wide background: PBMCs, B-cell-depleted T cells, or T cells provided the cDNA or gDNA that made up the material.

Authors' processing steps: Amplification from reference gene primers served as the basis for estimated nucleated cell counts. TCRdb keeps only in-frame clones here, not all; method: immunoSEQ multiplex PCR. The V and J calls and clone size were taken over from that table, and D and trimming were inferred from the DNA. This table has 150,000 to 200,000 clones, around four fifths appearing once. V was clipped by 9 bases and J by 0 bases, with 18 bases between them. CDR1 and CDR2 from the germline V gene are SGHNT and YYREEE (reference sequence). The CDR3 extends over 16 amino acids. The age range of participants was 18 to 89 years, with residence in about two dozen US areas. Assignments of participants to cohorts depended upon their own reported clinical history.

Sequencing was performed on PBMCs or T cells enriched from blood (not recorded which). The TCR sequence derives from a woman in her fifties or sixties who had recovered from COVID-19. This chain joins TRBV5-4 and TRBJ2-2; D is perhaps TRBD1 (5 bases). The CDR3 DNA sequence: TGTGCCACCACGAAAGGGGCAGGGACGAACACCGGGGAGCTGTTTTTT. It specifies CATTKGAGTNTGELFF.